The clone carrying this T cell receptor (beta chain) was counted many times. As yet, its antigen is unknown. This CDR3 has 17 residues. The V end lost 0 bases, the J end lost 1 base, and 13 bases lay between the germline ends. CDR1 and CDR2 (germline): SNHLY, FYNNEI. The data stem from a study of T cells in Graves' hyperthyroidism and ophthalmopathy. Study results and limitations: Model output signaled ophthalmopathy a median approximately six months ahead of onset. Blood held most thyroid clonotypes expanded above 0.001 frequency. Using 13 V-J features, a model discriminated ophthalmopathy from stable hyperthyroidism.

Exclusion of a patient resulted from uncontrolled infection, other autoimmune disease, pregnancy or lactation. It was RNA transcripts that yielded the amplified TCR beta CDR3 regions. The HTBI primer set drove a first-round RT-PCR of the TCR CDR3. Each CDR3 protein is one row after TCRdb ran MiXCR on the multiplex PCR reads. The sample records fewer than 650,000 distinct CDR3 sequences, over 45% being singletons. The chain recombines TRBV2 with TRBJ1-3; D is ambiguous. The receptor's source is an adult woman with Graves' disease, either hyperthyroidism or ophthalmopathy (not recorded which). Sequencing used peripheral blood or thyroid tissue (not recorded which). The CDR3 bases are TGTGCCAGCAGTGAAGCCGGAGGGCCACGTTCTGGAAACACCATATATTTT. Its protein product is CASSEAGGPRSGNTIYF.